This TCR beta chain was found in a study of stem cell transplantation in POMP-related autoinflammatory disease. Study in general: Before transplant, CD4+ T cells skewed naive and CD8+ proportions were low.

Notes on this clone: The target antigen is unknown.

Study results and caveats: Across all analyzed T-cell subsets, patients with PRAID tended toward reduced diversity and increased clonality.

The V and J ends lost 4 bases and 2 bases respectively, with 14 bases between them. The CDR3 extends over 16 amino acids. Per germline, CDR1 KGHSH and CDR2 LQKENI. Measured with immunoSEQ multiplex PCR; TCRdb has only the in-frame clones, and not every one. The repertoire holds tens of thousands of clones, with approximately 91% as singletons. PRAID combined immunodeficiency and autoinflammation. The chain uses TRBV18 and TRBJ2-2, with D uncertain. This clonotype was obtained from a human patient with POMP-related autoinflammation and immune dysregulation (PRAID). A share of the T cells may be of graft donor origin. The sample was CD4+ T cells from PBMCs, taken after stem cell transplantation. The CDR3 DNA is TGTGCCAGCTCACTTCTACTGAAGTTTAACACCGGGGAGCTGTTTTTT. Translating gives CASSLLLKFNTGELFF.